This T cell receptor beta chain was identified during a study of blood T cell repertoires in COVID-19. Study information: PBMCs, B-cell-depleted T cells, or T cells were the source of the cDNA or gDNA that made up the material.

Original analysis: Amplification of reference gene primers was used by the study to estimate nucleated cell counts. Clones were sequenced by immunoSEQ multiplex PCR, and TCRdb holds only the in-frame ones, with some missing. The V and J calls and the clone size are those of that table, but D and trimming were determined from the DNA. The sample records fewer than 250,000 clones, just over 85% being singletons. Looked up from germline, CDR1 is KGHDR and CDR2 is SFDVKD. Between the trimmed V and J ends, which lost 2 bases and 3 bases, there was a span of 6 bases. CDR3 size: 13 residues. The participants were between about 18 and 95 years old and came from some 23 US areas. Researchers sorted participants into cohorts using their self-reported clinical history.

The source of this sequence is a woman between 40 and 55 years old with acute COVID-19. The sequencing input was PBMCs or T cells enriched from blood (not recorded which). This sequence joins TRBV24-1 and TRBJ1-2; D gene unclear. The CDR3 reads CATSDSADYGYTF. The CDR3 DNA follows: TGTGCCACCAGTGATTCCGCAGACTATGGCTACACCTTC.